This T cell receptor (beta chain) was documented in a study of blood T cells in healthy people across ages. Whole-study findings and limits: PBMCs were not sorted, which prevented a conclusive comparison of naive versus antigen-experienced cells.

The donors, aged roughly 6 to 90, were healthy Caucasians from Russia. This clonotype was seen more than once but under ten times. Its antigen is currently unknown. This CDR3 is 13 amino acids long. CDR1 is GTSNPN, CDR2 SVGIG, per germline (reference sequence). Trimming stripped 4 bases from V and 4 bases from J, with 13 bases between. Primers used in a second PCR of about 6 to 11 cycles were a sample-barcoded 5' primer and a J-beta primer mix. Each cDNA molecule was tagged by a template-switch adaptor that had 12 random nucleotides. Each CDR3 protein gets one entry after TCRdb re-called the 5' RACE reads with MiXCR. The sample yields over 1,500,000 distinct CDR3 sequences, roughly two fifths seen once.

This receptor was taken from a human donor in good health. The source material was blood. This rearrangement joins TRBV30 to TRBJ1-2; TRBD1 is a possible D gene (5 bases). CDR3 in amino acids: CAWMVGPFYGYTF. CDR3 coding DNA: TGTGCCTGGATGGTGGGGCCTTTCTATGGCTACACCTTC.